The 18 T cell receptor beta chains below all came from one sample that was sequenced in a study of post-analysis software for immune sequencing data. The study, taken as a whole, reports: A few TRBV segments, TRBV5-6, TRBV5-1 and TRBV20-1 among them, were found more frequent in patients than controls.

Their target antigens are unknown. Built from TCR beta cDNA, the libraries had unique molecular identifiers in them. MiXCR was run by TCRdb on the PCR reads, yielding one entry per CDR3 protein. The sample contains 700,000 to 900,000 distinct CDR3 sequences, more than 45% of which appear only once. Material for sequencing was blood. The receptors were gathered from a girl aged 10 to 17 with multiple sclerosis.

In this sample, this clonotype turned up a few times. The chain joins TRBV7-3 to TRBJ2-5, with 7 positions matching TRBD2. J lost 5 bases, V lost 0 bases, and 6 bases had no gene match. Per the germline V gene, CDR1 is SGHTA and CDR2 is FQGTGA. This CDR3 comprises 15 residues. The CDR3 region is CASSLTARRGETQYF. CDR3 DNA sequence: TGTGCCAGCAGCTTAACGGCCAGGCGGGGGGAGACCCAGTACTTC.

CDR3 amino acids: CASSLSPSVGGELFF. The CDR3, as DNA: TGTGCCAGCAGTTTATCCCCTAGCGTGGGCGGGGAGCTGTTTTTT. The genes are TRBV12-3 or TRBV12-4 and TRBJ2-2; a possible D gene is TRBD2 (6 bases). The CDR3 is 15 amino acids. V was shortened by 2 bases and J by 7 bases, with 14 bases between the two germline ends.

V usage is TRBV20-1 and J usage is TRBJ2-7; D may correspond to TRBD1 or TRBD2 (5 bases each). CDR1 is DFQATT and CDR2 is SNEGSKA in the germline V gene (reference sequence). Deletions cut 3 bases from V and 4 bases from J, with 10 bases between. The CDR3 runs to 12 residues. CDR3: CSASRDPYEQYV. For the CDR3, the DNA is TGCAGTGCTAGTCGGGACCCTTACGAGCAGTACGTC.

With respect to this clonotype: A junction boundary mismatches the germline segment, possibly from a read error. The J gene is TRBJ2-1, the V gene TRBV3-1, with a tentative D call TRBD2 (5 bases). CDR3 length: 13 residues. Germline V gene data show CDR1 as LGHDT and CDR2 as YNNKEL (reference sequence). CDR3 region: CAGSQVPEGEQFF. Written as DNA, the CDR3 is TGTGCCGGCAGCCAGGTTCCCGAGGGTGAGCAGTTCTTC.

CDR3 protein: CASGEIEAFF. CDR3 coding DNA: TGTGCCAGCGGAGAGATTGAAGCTTTCTTT. The chain is built from TRBV2 and TRBJ1-1; D unresolved. The CDR3 is 10 residues long. Trimming pared 8 bases from V and 7 bases from J, leaving 8 bases between. Germline lookup yields CDR1 SNHLY and CDR2 FYNNEI.

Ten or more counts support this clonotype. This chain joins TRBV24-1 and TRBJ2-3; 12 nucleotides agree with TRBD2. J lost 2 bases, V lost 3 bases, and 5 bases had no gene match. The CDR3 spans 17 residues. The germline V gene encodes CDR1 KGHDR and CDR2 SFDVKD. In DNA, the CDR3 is TGTGCCACCAGTGATACCCTAGCGGGAGGGATCACAGATACGCAGTATTTT. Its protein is CATSDTLAGGITDTQYF.

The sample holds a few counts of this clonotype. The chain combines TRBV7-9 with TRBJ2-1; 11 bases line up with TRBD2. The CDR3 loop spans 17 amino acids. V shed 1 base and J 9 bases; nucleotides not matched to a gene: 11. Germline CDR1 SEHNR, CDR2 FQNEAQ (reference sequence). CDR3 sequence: CASSLDSGRAPPGEQFF. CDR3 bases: TGTGCCAGCAGCTTAGATAGCGGGAGGGCCCCGCCAGGTGAGCAGTTCTTC.

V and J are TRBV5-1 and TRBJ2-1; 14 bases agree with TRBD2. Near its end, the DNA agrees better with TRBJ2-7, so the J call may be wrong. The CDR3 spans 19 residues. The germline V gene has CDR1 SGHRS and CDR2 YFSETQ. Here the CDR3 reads CASSFGTSGSTSSYNEQYF. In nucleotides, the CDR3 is TGCGCCAGCAGCTTTGGGACTAGCGGGAGTACCAGCTCCTACAATGAGCAGTACTTC.

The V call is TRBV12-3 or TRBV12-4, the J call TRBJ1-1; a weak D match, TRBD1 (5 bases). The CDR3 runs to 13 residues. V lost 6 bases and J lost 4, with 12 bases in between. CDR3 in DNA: TGTGCCAGCAGCCCCCGCAGGGCCACTGAAGCTTTCTTT. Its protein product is CASSPRRATEAFF.

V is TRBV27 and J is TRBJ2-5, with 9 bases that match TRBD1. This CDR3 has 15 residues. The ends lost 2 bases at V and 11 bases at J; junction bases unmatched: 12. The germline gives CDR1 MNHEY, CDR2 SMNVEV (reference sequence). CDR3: CASSLAGQGPGEQYF. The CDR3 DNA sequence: TGTGCCAGCAGTTTAGCGGGACAGGGTCCTGGAGAGCAGTACTTC.

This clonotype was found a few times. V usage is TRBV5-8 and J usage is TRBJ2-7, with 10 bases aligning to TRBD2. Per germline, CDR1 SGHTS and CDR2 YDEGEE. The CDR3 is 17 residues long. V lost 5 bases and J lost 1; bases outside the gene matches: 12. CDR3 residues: CASSPTLTSGFSYEQYF. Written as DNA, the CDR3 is TGTGCCAGCAGTCCTACTCTGACTAGCGGGTTTTCCTACGAGCAGTACTTC. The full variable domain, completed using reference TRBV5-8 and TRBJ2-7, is EAGVTQSPTHLIKTRGQQATLRCSPISGHTSVYWYQQALGLGLQFLLWYDEGEERNRGNFPPRFSGRQFPNYSSELNVNALELEDSALYLCASSPTLTSGFSYEQYFGPGTRLTVT.

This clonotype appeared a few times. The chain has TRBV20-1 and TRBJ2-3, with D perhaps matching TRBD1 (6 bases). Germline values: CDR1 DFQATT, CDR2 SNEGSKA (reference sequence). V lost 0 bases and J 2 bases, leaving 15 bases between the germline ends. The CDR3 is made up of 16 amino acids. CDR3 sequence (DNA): TGCAGTGCTAGAGATCCGTCAGGGGCAATCACAGATACGCAGTATTTT. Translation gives CSARDPSGAITDTQYF.

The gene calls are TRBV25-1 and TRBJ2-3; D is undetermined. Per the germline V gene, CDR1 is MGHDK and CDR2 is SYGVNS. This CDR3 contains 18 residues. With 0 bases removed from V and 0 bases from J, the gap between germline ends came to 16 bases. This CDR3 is CASSEYFGESSSTDTQYF. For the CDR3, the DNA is TGTGCCAGCAGTGAATATTTCGGCGAGTCTTCTAGCACAGATACGCAGTATTTT.

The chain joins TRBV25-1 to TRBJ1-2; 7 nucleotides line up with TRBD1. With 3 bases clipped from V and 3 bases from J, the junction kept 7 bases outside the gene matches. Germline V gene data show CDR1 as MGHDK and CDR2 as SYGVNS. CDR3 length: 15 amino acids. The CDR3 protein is CASSDWDSGYYGYTF. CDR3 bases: TGTGCCAGCAGTGACTGGGACAGCGGGTACTATGGCTACACCTTC.

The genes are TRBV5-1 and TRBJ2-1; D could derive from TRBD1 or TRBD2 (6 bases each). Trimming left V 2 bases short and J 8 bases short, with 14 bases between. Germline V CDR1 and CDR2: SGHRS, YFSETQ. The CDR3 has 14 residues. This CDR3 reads CASSLMAGEDEQFF. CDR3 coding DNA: TGCGCCAGCAGCTTAATGGCAGGGGAGGATGAGCAGTTCTTC.

This chain's CDR3 is CASVMHPGLAEDINEQFF. Here the CDR3 DNA reads TGTGCCAGCGTGATGCATCCCGGACTAGCTGAAGACATCAATGAGCAGTTCTTC. The genes are TRBV6-1 and TRBJ2-1; 8 bases align to TRBD2. The trim removed 8 bases at V and 6 bases at J, leaving 21 bases unmatched. The CDR3 spans 18 residues. Germline V gene lookup returns CDR1 MNHNS and CDR2 SASEGT.

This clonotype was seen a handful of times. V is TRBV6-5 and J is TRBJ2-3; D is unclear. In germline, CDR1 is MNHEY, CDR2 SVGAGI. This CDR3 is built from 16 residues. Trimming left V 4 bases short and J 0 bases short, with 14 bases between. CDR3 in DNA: TGTGCCAGCAGTTCGGAGACGGCCTCTAGCACAGATACGCAGTATTTT. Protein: CASSSETASSTDTQYF.

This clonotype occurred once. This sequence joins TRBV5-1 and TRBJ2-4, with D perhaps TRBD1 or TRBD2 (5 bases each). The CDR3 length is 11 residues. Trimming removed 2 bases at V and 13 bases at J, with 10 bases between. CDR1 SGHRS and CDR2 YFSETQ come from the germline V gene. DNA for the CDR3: TGCGCCAGCAGCTTCCGGGGCCTCCAGTACTTC. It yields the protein CASSFRGLQYF.